This T cell receptor (beta chain) derives from a study of CD8+ T cells in alopecia areata. About the research overall: It was oral tofacitinib, at 5 to 10 mg twice daily, that treated patients received.

This clone turned up a few times. cDNA prepared by RNA extraction and subsequent reverse transcription served as the template for sequencing. The repertoire was sequenced with immunoSEQ multiplex PCR; TCRdb's copy has only in-frame clones and lacks some. The sample records 210,000 or so clones, 66% being singletons. Per germline, CDR1 LGHNA and CDR2 YSLEER. The junction had 0 bases not matched to a gene; V was cut back by 4 bases and J by 5 bases. The CDR3 extends over 13 amino acids. Treatment here: oral pan-JAK inhibitor, 5-10 mg twice daily. The genes are TRBV4-3 and TRBJ2-3, with TRBD2 matching 10 bases. The sequencing here drew on CD4+ T cells sorted from blood, taken at approximately week 42, from a patient treated with tofacitinib. The clonotype originates from a human donor with alopecia areata. CDR3 coding DNA: TGCGCCAGCAGCCTAGCGGGGGGAGATACGCAGTATTTT. The encoded protein is CASSLAGGDTQYF.